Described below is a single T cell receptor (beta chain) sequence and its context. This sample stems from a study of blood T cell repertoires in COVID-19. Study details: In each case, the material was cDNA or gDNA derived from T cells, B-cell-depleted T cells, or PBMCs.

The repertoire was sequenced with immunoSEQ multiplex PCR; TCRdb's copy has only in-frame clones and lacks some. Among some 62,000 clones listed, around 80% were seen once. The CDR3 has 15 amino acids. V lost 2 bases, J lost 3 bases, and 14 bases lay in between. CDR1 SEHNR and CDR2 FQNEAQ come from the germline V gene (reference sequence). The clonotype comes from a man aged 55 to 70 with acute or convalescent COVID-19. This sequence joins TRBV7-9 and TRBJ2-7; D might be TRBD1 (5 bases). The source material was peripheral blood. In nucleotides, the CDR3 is TGTGCCAGCAGCTTACTGACAGACGTATTCTACGAGCAGTACTTC. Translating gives CASSLLTDVFYEQYF.